This TCR beta chain was obtained from a study of T cells in Graves' hyperthyroidism and ophthalmopathy. V was clipped by 5 bases and J by 1 base; unmatched bases: 6. The CDR3 spans 17 residues. Per the germline V gene, CDR1 is SEHNR and CDR2 is FQNEAQ (reference sequence). Amplification yielded TCR beta CDR3 regions, with RNA transcripts as the source. The study used the HTBI primer set for a first-round RT-PCR of the TCR CDR3. One entry per CDR3 protein results from TCRdb running MiXCR on the multiplex PCR reads. Of approximately 870,000 distinct CDR3 sequences listed, more than 30% are singletons. Stable Graves' hyperthyroidism denoted no ophthalmopathy progression over 18 months. Diagnosis rested on symptoms, serum thyroxine and TRAb, thyroid ultrasound, and orbital computed tomography.

The chain couples TRBV7-9 to TRBJ1-6; 9 nucleotides line up with TRBD1. The sample taken for sequencing was blood. The receptor's source is a man younger than 30 with Graves' hyperthyroidism. CDR3 residues: CASSGRDRASYNSPLHF. CDR3 bases: TGTGCCAGCAGCGGCCGGGACAGGGCATCCTATAATTCACCCCTCCACTTT. The variable domain in full, completed from reference TRBV7-9 and TRBJ1-6, reads DTGVSQNPRHKITKRGQNVTFRCDPISEHNRLYWYRQTLGQGPEFLTYFQNEAQLEKSRLLSDRFSAERPKGSFSTLEIQRTEQGDSAMYLCASSGRDRASYNSPLHFGNGTRLTVT.